A single sample is the source of the 15 T cell receptor beta chains below, sequenced in a study of blood T cell repertoires in COVID-19. Sequenced by immunoSEQ multiplex PCR; TCRdb stores in-frame clones only, minus some. The sample yields about 150,000 clones, roughly 80% seen once. Sequenced sample: peripheral blood. All receptors come from a woman aged 55-69 years with acute or convalescent COVID-19.

The CDR3 DNA reads TGTGCCAGCAGCTTTTGGGGCCGGGAAGCTTTCTTT. Translated, it gives CASSFWGREAFF. The chain employs TRBV7-2 and TRBJ1-1; D might be TRBD1 (5 bases). CDR1 and CDR2 (germline): SGHTA, FQGNSA. There are 12 residues in the CDR3. Trimming took off 3 bases at V and 8 bases at J, with 10 bases between the two ends.

This clone was picked up one time. The CDR3 sequence: CATSDRSSGGREQFF. The CDR3, as DNA: TGTGCCACCAGTGATAGGTCTAGCGGGGGGCGGGAGCAGTTCTTC. V usage is TRBV24-1 and J usage is TRBJ2-1; 11 bases match TRBD2. The CDR3 is 15 residues long. Trimming at V came to 3 bases and at J to 10 bases, leaving 7 bases not matched to a gene. Germline V gene sequence: CDR1 KGHDR, CDR2 SFDVKD.

CDR3 DNA: TGTGCCAGCAGGACGGCAGGGGCGTGGGAGCAGTACTTC. Translation: CASRTAGAWEQYF. The V and J genes are TRBV2 and TRBJ2-7, with D maybe TRBD1 (6 bases). This CDR3 is 13 amino acids long. Trimming pared 6 bases from V and 7 bases from J, leaving 16 bases between. Per germline, CDR1 SNHLY and CDR2 FYNNEI.

V and J are TRBV5-1 and TRBJ2-5; 11 nucleotides match TRBD2. Germline V gives CDR1 SGHRS, CDR2 YFSETQ. CDR3 length equals 18 residues. The junction had 9 bases not matched to a gene; V was cut back by 0 bases and J by 2 bases. DNA of the CDR3: TGCGCCAGCAGCTTGGGAGCTAGCGGGGGGCTTCTACAAGAGACCCAGTACTTC. This encodes CASSLGASGGLLQETQYF.

Details on this clone: The sample has other DNA sequences that encode this CDR3 too. The gene calls are TRBV7-2 and TRBJ2-3; 7 bases align to TRBD2. The V and J ends lost 1 base and 3 bases, in that order; junction bases with no gene match: 1. This CDR3 contains 14 residues. Germline CDR1 is SGHTA and CDR2 is FQGNSA. The CDR3 DNA sequence: TGTGCCAGCAGCTTAGGCGGGAGAACAGATACGCAGTATTTT. The encoded protein is CASSLGGRTDTQYF.

The J gene is TRBJ2-7, the V gene TRBV30; TRBD1 matches 9 bases. Germline V gene lookup returns CDR1 GTSNPN and CDR2 SVGIG (reference sequence). With 2 bases clipped from V and 3 bases from J, the junction kept 5 bases outside the gene matches. The CDR3 has 14 residues. The CDR3 DNA reads TGTGCCTGGAGTTTGATGACAGGGGGCTACGAGCAGTACTTC. Its protein product is CAWSLMTGGYEQYF. Variable domain in full (rest from reference TRBV30 and TRBJ2-7): SQTIHQWPATLVQPVGSPLSLECTVEGTSNPNLYWYRQAAGRGLQLLFYSVGIGQISSEVPQNLSASRPQDRQFILSSKKLLLSDSGFYLCAWSLMTGGYEQYFGPGTRLTVT.

The chain has TRBV5-1 and TRBJ2-4, with 12 bases that match TRBD2. This CDR3 has 18 amino acids. Germline CDR1 and CDR2: SGHRS and YFSETQ. J lost 7 bases, V lost 1 base, and 12 bases had no gene match. DNA of the CDR3: TGCGCCAGCAGCTTGAGTGGGGAACTAGCGGGGGGTTCCAACATTCAGTACTTC. This sequence encodes CASSLSGELAGGSNIQYF.

This sequence joins TRBV6-5 and TRBJ2-3; D unclear. The germline gives CDR1 MNHEY, CDR2 SVGAGI. Trimming pared 4 bases from V and 2 bases from J, leaving 7 bases between. The CDR3 spans 13 residues. DNA of the CDR3: TGTGCCAGCAGTTCGCCTATCACAGATACGCAGTATTTT. Encoded protein: CASSSPITDTQYF.

The gene calls are TRBV10-2 and TRBJ2-7; 9 positions match TRBD1. The CDR3 covers 13 residues. The germline V gene has CDR1 WSHSY and CDR2 SAAADI. With 5 bases clipped from V and 6 bases from J, the junction kept 5 bases outside the gene matches. The CDR3 region has the DNA TGCGCCAGCAGTCCCGGACAGGGGTTCGAGCAGTACTTC. This sequence encodes CASSPGQGFEQYF.

V is TRBV23-1 and J is TRBJ1-3, with 9 bases fitting TRBD1. TRBV23-1 is an open reading frame whose function is uncertain. V shed 3 bases and J 0 bases; nucleotides not matched to a gene: 15. This CDR3 is 20 amino acids long. In nucleotides, the CDR3 is TGCGCCAGCAGTCACATATATAGGGACAGGGCCCAACTCTCTGGAAACACCATATATTTT. Translated: CASSHIYRDRAQLSGNTIYF.

This chain connects TRBV5-1 to TRBJ2-4; 9 bases align to TRBD1. The CDR3 covers 14 residues. Germline V gene sequence: CDR1 SGHRS, CDR2 YFSETQ. With V trimmed by 2 bases and J by 5 bases, 2 bases remained unmatched. The CDR3 here is CASSFWTGENIQYF. CDR3 nucleotides: TGCGCCAGCAGCTTTTGGACAGGGGAAAACATTCAGTACTTC.

CDR3 in amino acids: CSAKGNEQFF. In DNA, the CDR3 is TGCAGTGCTAAGGGGAATGAGCAGTTCTTC. The gene calls are TRBV20-1 and TRBJ2-1, with D possibly being TRBD1 (5 bases). Per the germline V gene, CDR1 is DFQATT and CDR2 is SNEGSKA (reference sequence). Trimming stripped 4 bases from V and 7 bases from J, with 5 bases between. This CDR3 is 10 amino acids long.

The chain combines TRBV3-1 (or the pseudogene TRBV3-2) with TRBJ1-2; weak D call: TRBD1 (5 bases). Trimming pared 4 bases from V and 4 bases from J, leaving 16 bases between. CDR1 and CDR2 (germline): LGHDT, YNNKEL (reference sequence). The CDR3 has 15 amino acids. CDR3 residues: CASSLDSQAFYGYTF. The CDR3, as DNA: TGTGCCAGCAGCCTAGACTCACAGGCCTTCTATGGCTACACCTTC.

The genes are TRBV6-5 and TRBJ1-1; TRBD1 matches at 8 bases. CDR3 length equals 13 residues. From germline, CDR1 is MNHEY and CDR2 SVGAGI. V was clipped by 3 bases and J by 5 bases; unmatched bases: 2. For the CDR3, the DNA is TGTGCCAGCAGTTATTACAGGGGGACTGAAGCTTTCTTT. Amino acids: CASSYYRGTEAFF.

The CDR3 DNA is TGTGCCAGCAGCTTGTCCAGGGGTCGAGAGACCCAGTACTTC. Translating it yields CASSLSRGRETQYF. The chain employs TRBV7-2 and TRBJ2-5; D is possibly TRBD1 (6 bases). CDR1 is SGHTA, CDR2 FQGNSA, per germline. CDR3 size: 14 residues. Trimming took off 3 bases at V and 4 bases at J, with 12 bases between the two ends.